This T cell receptor (beta chain) was identified during a study of a mutant IDH1 vaccine in newly diagnosed glioma. Study details: Initiation of the vaccine course occurred 4-6 weeks after radiotherapy alone, or alongside temozolomide cycles.

As to time point: week 23, last vaccination. With topical imiquimod, each dose of the vaccine consisted of 300 ug of mutant IDH1 20-mer peptide. Sequenced by immunoSEQ multiplex PCR; TCRdb stores in-frame clones only, minus some. The table has tens of thousands of clones, approximately 87% seen once. About this clone itself: What it binds is unknown.

Material: PBMCs, obtained from a glioma patient whose treatment included an IDH1 peptide vaccine. The source is a man younger than 30 with glioma.

The CDR3 nucleotides read TGCAGCGTTGAAGATGGGACAGATCAGCCCCAGCATTTT. It codes for CSVEDGTDQPQHF. The chain carries TRBV29-1 and TRBJ1-5; 7 bases match TRBD1. CDR3 length equals 13 residues. The J segment lost 5 bases and the V segment lost 0 bases, leaving 1 base of the junction unmatched. Germline V lookup: CDR1 SQVTM, CDR2 ANQGSEA.